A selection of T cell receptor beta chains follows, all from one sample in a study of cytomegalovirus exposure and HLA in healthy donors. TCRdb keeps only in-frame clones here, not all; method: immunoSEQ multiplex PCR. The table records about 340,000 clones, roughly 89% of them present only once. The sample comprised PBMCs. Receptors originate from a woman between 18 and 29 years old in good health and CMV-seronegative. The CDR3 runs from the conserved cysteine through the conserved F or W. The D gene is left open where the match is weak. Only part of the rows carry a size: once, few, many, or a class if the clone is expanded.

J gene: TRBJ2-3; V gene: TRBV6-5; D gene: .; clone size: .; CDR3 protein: CATRGTLSTDTQYF; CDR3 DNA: TGTGCCACGAGGGGGACCCTATCCACAGATACGCAGTATTTT
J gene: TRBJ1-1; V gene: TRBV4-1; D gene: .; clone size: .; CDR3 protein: CASSQLGGWNTEAFF; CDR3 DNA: TGCGCCAGCAGCCAACTCGGCGGATGGAACACTGAAGCTTTCTTT
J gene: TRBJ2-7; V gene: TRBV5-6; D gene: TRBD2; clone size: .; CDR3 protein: CASSRTGSGISYEQYF; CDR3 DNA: TGTGCCAGCAGCAGGACGGGTAGCGGGATCTCCTACGAGCAGTACTTC
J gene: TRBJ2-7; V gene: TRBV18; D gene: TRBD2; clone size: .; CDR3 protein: CASSPGLAGYGEQYF; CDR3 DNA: TGTGCCAGCTCACCTGGACTAGCGGGGTACGGAGAGCAGTACTTC
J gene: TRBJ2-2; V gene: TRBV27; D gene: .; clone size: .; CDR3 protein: CASSLFGGALSTGELFF; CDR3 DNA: TGTGCCAGCAGTTTATTTGGGGGCGCATTGAGCACCGGGGAGCTGTTTTTT
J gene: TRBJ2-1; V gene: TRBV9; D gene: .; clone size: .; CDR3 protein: CASSEAGSSYNEQFF; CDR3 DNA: TGTGCCAGCAGCGAGGCGGGAAGCTCCTACAATGAGCAGTTCTTC
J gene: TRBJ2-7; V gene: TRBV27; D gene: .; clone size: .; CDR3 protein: CASSFQGVSYEQYF; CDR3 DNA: TGTGCCAGCAGTTTCCAGGGCGTCTCCTACGAGCAGTACTTC
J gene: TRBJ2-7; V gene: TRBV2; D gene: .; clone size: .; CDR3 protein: CAHSGRGYEQYF; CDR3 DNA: TGTGCCCACTCGGGCAGGGGCTACGAGCAGTACTTC
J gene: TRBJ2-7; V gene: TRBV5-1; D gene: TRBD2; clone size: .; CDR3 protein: CASPGTSGTQQYF; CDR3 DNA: TGCGCCAGCCCCGGGACTAGCGGGACTCAGCAGTACTTC
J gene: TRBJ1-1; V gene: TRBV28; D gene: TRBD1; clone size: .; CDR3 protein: CASSTGQGLGFF; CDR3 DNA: TGTGCCAGCAGTACGGGACAGGGGTTGGGTTTCTTT
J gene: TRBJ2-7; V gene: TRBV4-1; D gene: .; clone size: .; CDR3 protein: CASSQDPGLASYEQYF; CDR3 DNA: TGCGCCAGCAGCCAAGATCCTGGACTTGCCTCCTACGAGCAGTACTTC
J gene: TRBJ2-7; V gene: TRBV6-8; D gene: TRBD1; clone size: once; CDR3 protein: CASTLFTRDRVCKAPYEQYF; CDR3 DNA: TGTGCCAGCACCTTATTTACCCGGGACAGGGTGTGCAAGGCCCCCTACGAGCAGTACTTC
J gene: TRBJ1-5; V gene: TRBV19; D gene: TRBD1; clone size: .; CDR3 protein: CASSIGQGAHQPQHF; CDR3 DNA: TGTGCCAGTAGTATAGGACAGGGGGCCCATCAGCCCCAGCATTTT
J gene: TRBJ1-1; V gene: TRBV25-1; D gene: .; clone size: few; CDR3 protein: CASSGWIRGNLNTEAFF; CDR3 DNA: TGTGCCAGCAGTGGGTGGATTAGAGGAAACCTGAACACTGAAGCTTTCTTT
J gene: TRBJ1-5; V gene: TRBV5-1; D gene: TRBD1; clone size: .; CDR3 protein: CASRATGGDGQPQHF; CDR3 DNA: TGCGCCAGCAGAGCTACAGGGGGCGATGGTCAGCCCCAGCATTTT
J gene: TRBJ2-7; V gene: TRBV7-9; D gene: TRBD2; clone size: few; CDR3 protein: CASSPRREAGEQYF; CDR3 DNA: TGTGCCAGCAGCCCTCGCCGGGAGGCGGGCGAGCAGTACTTC
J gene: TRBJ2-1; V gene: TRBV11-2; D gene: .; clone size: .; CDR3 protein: CASSLDFGSYNEQFF; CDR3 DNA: TGTGCCAGCAGCCTGGACTTCGGCTCCTACAATGAGCAGTTCTTC
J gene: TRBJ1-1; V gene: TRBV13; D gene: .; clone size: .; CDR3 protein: CASWGLPNTEAFF; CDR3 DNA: TGTGCCAGCTGGGGGCTCCCGAACACTGAAGCTTTCTTT
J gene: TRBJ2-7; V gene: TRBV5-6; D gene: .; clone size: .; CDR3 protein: CASSLAIQAGNYEQYF; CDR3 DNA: TGTGCCAGCAGCTTGGCCATACAGGCGGGGAACTACGAGCAGTACTTC
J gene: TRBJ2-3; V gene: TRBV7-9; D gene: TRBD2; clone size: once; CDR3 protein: CASSLWEGGHTQYF; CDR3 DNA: TGTGCCAGCAGCTTATGGGAGGGTGGGCATACGCAGTATTTT
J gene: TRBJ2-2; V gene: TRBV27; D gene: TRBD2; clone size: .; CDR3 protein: CASSLWFSGRYSDTGELFF; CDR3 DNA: TGTGCCAGCAGTTTATGGTTTAGCGGGAGGTATTCGGACACCGGGGAGCTGTTTTTT
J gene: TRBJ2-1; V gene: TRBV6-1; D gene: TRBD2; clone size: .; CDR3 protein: CASSEMGTSGSFDEQFF; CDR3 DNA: TGTGCCAGCAGTGAAATGGGGACTAGCGGGAGTTTCGATGAGCAGTTCTTC
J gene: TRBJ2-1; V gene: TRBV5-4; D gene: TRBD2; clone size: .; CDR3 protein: CASSLGLAGVGEQFF; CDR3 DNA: TGTGCCAGCAGCTTGGGACTAGCGGGAGTGGGTGAGCAGTTCTTC
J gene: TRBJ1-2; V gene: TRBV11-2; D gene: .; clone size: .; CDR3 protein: CASSLGDYGYTF; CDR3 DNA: TGTGCCAGCAGCTTAGGAGACTATGGCTACACCTTC
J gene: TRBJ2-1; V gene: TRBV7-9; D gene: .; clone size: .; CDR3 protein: CASSLLTGVGNEQFF; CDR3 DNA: TGTGCCAGCAGCTTATTGACGGGAGTTGGTAATGAGCAGTTCTTC
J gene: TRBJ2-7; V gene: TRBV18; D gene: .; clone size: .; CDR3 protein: CASSPRLESYEQYF; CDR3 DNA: TGTGCCAGCTCACCACGGTTAGAATCCTACGAGCAGTACTTC
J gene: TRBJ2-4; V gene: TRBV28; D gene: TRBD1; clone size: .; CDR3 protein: CASTQIRTGGELAKNIQYF; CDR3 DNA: TGTGCCAGCACCCAGATTAGGACAGGTGGGGAACTGGCCAAAAACATTCAGTACTTC
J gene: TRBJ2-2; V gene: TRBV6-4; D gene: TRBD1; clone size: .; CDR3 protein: CASSEQGGSGELFF; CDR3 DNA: TGTGCCAGCAGCGAACAGGGGGGTTCCGGGGAGCTGTTTTTT
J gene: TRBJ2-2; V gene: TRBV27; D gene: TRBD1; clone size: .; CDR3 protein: CASTPGQGRAGELFF; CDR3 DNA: TGTGCCAGCACCCCGGGACAGGGAAGGGCCGGGGAGCTGTTTTTT
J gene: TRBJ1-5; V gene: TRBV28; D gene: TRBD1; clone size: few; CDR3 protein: CASSRDRGGQPQHF; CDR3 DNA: TGTGCCAGCAGTAGGGACAGGGGGGGTCAGCCCCAGCATTTT
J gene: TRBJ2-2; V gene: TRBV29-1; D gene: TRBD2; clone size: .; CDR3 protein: CSVDRGGSTGELFF; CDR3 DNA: TGCAGCGTTGATCGGGGGGGAAGCACCGGGGAGCTGTTTTTT
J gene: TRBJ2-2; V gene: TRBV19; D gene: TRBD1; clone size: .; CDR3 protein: CASSADRGVTGELFF; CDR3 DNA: TGTGCCAGTAGCGCGGACAGGGGCGTGACCGGGGAGCTGTTTTTT
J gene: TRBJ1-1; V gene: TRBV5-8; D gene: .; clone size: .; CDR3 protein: CASSTGSLGTEAFF; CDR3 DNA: TGTGCCAGCAGTACCGGGAGCCTCGGAACTGAAGCTTTCTTT
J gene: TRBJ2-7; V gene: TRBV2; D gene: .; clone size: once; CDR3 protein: CASSLQDGHMVQYF; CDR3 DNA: TGTGCCAGCAGCCTCCAGGACGGACATATGGTGCAGTACTTC
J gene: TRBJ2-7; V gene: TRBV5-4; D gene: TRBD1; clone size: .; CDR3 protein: CASSPGGQGYEQYF; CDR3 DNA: TGTGCCAGCAGCCCGGGGGGACAGGGTTACGAGCAGTACTTC
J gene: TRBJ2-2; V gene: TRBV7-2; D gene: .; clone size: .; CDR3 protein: CASSLESPGTGELFF; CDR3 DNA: TGTGCCAGCAGCTTGGAGAGCCCCGGCACCGGGGAGCTGTTTTTT
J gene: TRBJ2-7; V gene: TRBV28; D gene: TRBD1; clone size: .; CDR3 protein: CASSQGQGATYEQYF; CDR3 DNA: TGTGCCAGCAGCCAAGGACAGGGGGCCACCTACGAGCAGTACTTC
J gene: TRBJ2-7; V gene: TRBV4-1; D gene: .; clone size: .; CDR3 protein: CASSQGTRRLSYEQYF; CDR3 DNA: TGCGCCAGCAGCCAGGGGACTCGCAGACTCTCCTACGAGCAGTACTTC
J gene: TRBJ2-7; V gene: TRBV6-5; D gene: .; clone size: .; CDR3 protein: CASSYLQVSYEQYF; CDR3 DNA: TGTGCCAGCTCTTACCTACAGGTCTCCTACGAGCAGTACTTC
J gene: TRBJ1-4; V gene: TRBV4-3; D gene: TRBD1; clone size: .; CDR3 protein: CASSQAGGTNEKLFF; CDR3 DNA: TGCGCCAGCAGCCAAGCAGGGGGCACTAATGAAAAACTGTTTTTT
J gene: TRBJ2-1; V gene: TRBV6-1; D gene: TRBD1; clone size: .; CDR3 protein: CASSELGDRDNEQFF; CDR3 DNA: TGTGCCAGCAGTGAGTTGGGGGACAGGGATAATGAGCAGTTCTTC
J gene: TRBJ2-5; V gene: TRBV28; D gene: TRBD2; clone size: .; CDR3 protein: CASSRGLVETQYF; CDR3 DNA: TGTGCCAGCAGTCGGGGACTAGTCGAGACCCAGTACTTC
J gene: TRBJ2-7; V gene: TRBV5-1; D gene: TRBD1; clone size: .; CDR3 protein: CASSLAGTGDYEQYF; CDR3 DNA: TGCGCCAGCAGCTTGGCCGGGACAGGTGACTACGAGCAGTACTTC
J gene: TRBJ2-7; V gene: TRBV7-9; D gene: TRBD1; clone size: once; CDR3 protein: CASSSGTGNEQYF; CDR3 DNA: TGTGCCAGCAGCTCCGGGACAGGGAACGAGCAGTACTTC
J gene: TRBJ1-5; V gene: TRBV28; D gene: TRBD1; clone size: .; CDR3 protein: CASSLWGTGINQPQHF; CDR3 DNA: TGTGCCAGCAGTTTATGGGGGACAGGTATCAATCAGCCCCAGCATTTT
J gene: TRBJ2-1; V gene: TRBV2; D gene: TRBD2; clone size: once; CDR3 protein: CASRLTQGASGRTYNEQFF; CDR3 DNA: TGTGCCAGCAGATTGACACAAGGGGCTAGCGGGAGAACCTACAATGAGCAGTTCTTC
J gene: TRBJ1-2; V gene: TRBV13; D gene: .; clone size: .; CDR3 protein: CASSLGQTYGYTF; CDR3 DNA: TGTGCCAGCAGCTTGGGGCAGACCTATGGCTACACCTTC
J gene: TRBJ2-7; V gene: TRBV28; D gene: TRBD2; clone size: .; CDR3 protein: CASSFQLAGLSYEQYF; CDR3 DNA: TGTGCCAGCAGTTTTCAACTAGCGGGCCTCTCCTACGAGCAGTACTTC
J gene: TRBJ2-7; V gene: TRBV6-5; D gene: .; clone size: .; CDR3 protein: CASSSGQHYEQYF; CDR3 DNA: TGTGCCAGCAGCTCCGGACAGCACTACGAGCAGTACTTC
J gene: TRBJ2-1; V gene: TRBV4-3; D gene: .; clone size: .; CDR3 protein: CASSQAGVPGSSFRPEQFF; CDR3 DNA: TGCGCCAGCAGCCAAGCGGGAGTTCCCGGATCGTCATTTCGTCCTGAGCAGTTCTTC